These 29 T cell receptor beta chains were all obtained from the same sample, sequenced in a study of identical twins. TCRdb reprocessed the 5' RACE reads with MiXCR, giving one entry per CDR3 protein. There are 250,000 to 300,000 distinct CDR3 sequences in the sample; about 8% occur only once, and 3% lies in the top ten. A further study also used this sample, focusing on yellow fever vaccine responses in identical twins.

The material sequenced was CD8+ T cells sorted from blood. The receptors stem from a woman aged 18-30 years in good health.

This clonotype was picked up a small number of times. The chain recombines TRBV15 with TRBJ2-2; the match to TRBD1 covers 8 bases. The CDR3 has 15 amino acids. V dropped 5 bases and J dropped 4; count of bases not matched to a gene: 6. The germline V gene has CDR1 LNHNV and CDR2 YYDKDF (reference sequence). CDR3 sequence (DNA): TGTGCCACCAGCGTCGGACAGGGATTCACCGGGGAGCTGTTTTTT. Translation: CATSVGQGFTGELFF.

About this clonotype itself: A much larger clone differs from this one at a single base, so this may be a read error. The chain combines TRBV7-9 with TRBJ2-1; 8 nucleotides agree with TRBD2. The CDR3 spans 16 residues. The germline gives CDR1 SEHNR, CDR2 FQNEAQ (reference sequence). With V trimmed by 5 bases and J by 2 bases, 8 bases remained unmatched. For the CDR3, the DNA is TGTGCCAGCAGCACTTCGGGGGGGAGCCCCTACAATGAGCAGTTCTTC. It is translated as CASSTSGGSPYNEQFF. The full variable domain, in which reference TRBV7-9 and TRBJ2-1 provide the parts outside the CDR3, is DTGVSQNPRHKITKRGQNVTFRCDPISEHNRLYWYRQTLGQGPEFLTYFQNEAQLEKSRLLSDRFSAERPKGSFSTLEIQRTEQGDSAMYLCASSTSGGSPYNEQFFGPGTRLTVL.

Comments on this clonotype: A much larger clone is a single base away; this may be a read error. The DNA for the CDR3 is TGCGCCAGCAACCAAGATTTAGGAGATACGCAGTATTTT. The encoded protein is CASNQDLGDTQYF. V gene TRBV4-3 combines with J gene TRBJ2-3; D gene uncertain. Germline CDR1 is LGHNA and CDR2 is YSLEER. There are 13 residues in the CDR3.

The CDR3: CASSHQVKGVISYGYTF. CDR3 bases: TGCGCCAGCAGTCATCAAGTCAAGGGGGTCATAAGCTATGGCTACACCTTC. The rearrangement links TRBV23-1 to TRBJ1-2, with D perhaps TRBD1 (6 bases). TRBV23-1 is an open reading frame whose function is uncertain. Trimming removed 3 bases at V and 4 bases at J, with 21 bases between. The CDR3 contains 17 residues.

This clonotype was seen many times. The V and J genes are TRBV11-1 and TRBJ1-3, with a weak D call TRBD1 (5 bases). V was cut by 5 bases and J by 0 bases, with 20 bases left in between. Germline V lookup: CDR1 SGHAT, CDR2 FQDESV (reference sequence). This CDR3 is built from 18 residues. The CDR3 DNA reads as TGTGCCAGCAGCCGGACGTGGGCGAACAGGAGCTCTGGAAACACCATATATTTT. It codes for CASSRTWANRSSGNTIYF.

Here the CDR3 DNA reads TGTGCCAGCAGCTTAAGCGGACTAGTTTTCTACAATGAGCAGTTCTTC. Translating gives CASSLSGLVFYNEQFF. J is TRBJ2-1 and V is TRBV7-2, with TRBD2 matching 7 bases. Germline CDR1 SGHTA, CDR2 FQGNSA. Trimming cost V 2 bases and J 3 bases; bases outside gene matches: 7. The CDR3 length is 16 residues.

The table lists this clonotype with a few counts. The chain has TRBV20-1 and TRBJ1-6, with 7 bases that match TRBD1. The length of the CDR3 is 17 residues. The V and J ends lost 0 bases and 2 bases, in that order; junction bases with no gene match: 7. Germline-derived CDR1 and CDR2 are DFQATT and SNEGSKA (reference sequence). Here the CDR3 reads CSARDDREGTYNSPLHF. The CDR3 coding sequence is TGCAGTGCTAGAGACGACAGGGAGGGAACCTATAATTCACCCCTCCACTTT.

This clonotype has a handful of counts. CDR3 residues: CASSLAGMWEAPYEQYF. CDR3 coding DNA: TGTGCCAGCAGCTTAGCGGGAATGTGGGAGGCCCCCTACGAGCAGTACTTC. The rearrangement joins TRBV7-2 to TRBJ2-7, with a weak D call TRBD2 (6 bases). This CDR3 spans 17 amino acids. V was shortened by 0 bases and J by 2 bases, with 17 bases between the two germline ends. CDR1 and CDR2 from the germline V gene are SGHTA and FQGNSA.

In this sample, this clonotype turned up many times. The CDR3 sequence: CVSGGNEQFF. In nucleotides, the CDR3 is TGTGTCTCAGGGGGGAATGAGCAGTTCTTC. J is TRBJ2-1 and V is TRBV27; possible D gene TRBD1, 7 bases. CDR1 MNHEY and CDR2 SMNVEV come from the germline V gene (reference sequence). This CDR3 contains 10 residues.

This clonotype was seen many times. The V call is TRBV2, the J call TRBJ2-7; D may be TRBD2 (6 bases). Trimming stripped 11 bases from V and 5 bases from J, with 19 bases between. CDR1 is SNHLY, CDR2 FYNNEI, per germline. This CDR3 region has 13 residues. For the CDR3, the DNA is TGTGCCGGAACTAGGACATGGAGGGACGAGCAGTACTTC. Translation: CAGTRTWRDEQYF.

The CDR3 DNA reads TGTGCCAGCACCCAAACGACAGGGGGCACAGATACGCAGTATTTT. This gives the protein CASTQTTGGTDTQYF. The V and J genes are TRBV27 and TRBJ2-3, with 8 bases lining up with TRBD1. Germline CDR1 and CDR2: MNHEY and SMNVEV (reference sequence). The CDR3 length is 15 residues. The V and J ends lost 7 bases and 1 base, in that order; junction bases with no gene match: 7.

The sample holds a few counts of this clonotype. The genes are TRBV7-2 and TRBJ1-1; 10 nucleotides match TRBD1. The trim removed 1 base at V and 10 bases at J, leaving 12 bases unmatched. The germline V gene encodes CDR1 SGHTA and CDR2 FQGNSA. This CDR3 has 16 amino acids. CDR3 sequence (DNA): TGTGCCAGCAGCTTAGTGGGTCTGGGACAGGGGTCTGCAGCTTTCTTT. It translates to CASSLVGLGQGSAAFF.

This clonotype was seen repeatedly, ten times or more. The V and J genes are TRBV7-8 and TRBJ2-5; either TRBD1 or TRBD2 may supply D (10 bases each). CDR3 size: 16 residues. V was pared by 5 bases and J by 5 bases, with 21 bases between. Germline V gives CDR1 SGHVS, CDR2 FQNEAQ. The CDR3, as DNA: TGTGCCAGCAGCAGACAGGGGGCAGCGGGAGGGGAGACCCAGTACTTC. Translated, it gives CASSRQGAAGGETQYF. Supplemented by reference TRBV7-8 and TRBJ2-5, the full variable domain reads GAGVSQSPRYKVAKRGQDVALRCDPISGHVSLFWYQQALGQGPEFLTYFQNEAQLDKSGLPSDRFFAERPEGSVSTLKIQRTQQEDSAVYLCASSRQGAAGGETQYFGPGTRLLVL.

This chain joins TRBV2 and TRBJ2-5; D is unclear. The CDR3 has 14 residues. Per germline, CDR1 SNHLY and CDR2 FYNNEI. V was trimmed by 7 bases and J by 5 bases, leaving 17 bases between them. CDR3 amino acids: CASTGPTARETQYF. Here the CDR3 DNA reads TGTGCCAGCACGGGTCCCACAGCACGGGAGACCCAGTACTTC.

This clonotype has at least ten counts. The rearrangement joins TRBV7-9 to TRBJ2-1; D gene ambiguous. The ends were cut back, 5 bases at V and 5 bases at J, with 13 bases in the middle. Germline-derived CDR1 and CDR2 are SEHNR and FQNEAQ (reference sequence). The CDR3 totals 14 residues. CDR3 coding DNA: TGTGCCAGCAGCGCTAGGGCGCTCGACAATGAGCAGTTCTTC. This translates into CASSARALDNEQFF.

The J gene is TRBJ2-7, the V gene TRBV6-2 or TRBV6-3; D might be TRBD1 (5 bases). This CDR3 has 13 amino acids. V was cut by 6 bases and J by 6 bases, with 15 bases left in between. Germline V gene sequence: CDR1 MNHEY, CDR2 SVGEGT. The CDR3 loop reads CASSSGLVGEQYF. The CDR3 region has the DNA TGTGCCAGCAGCTCAGGGCTGGTGGGCGAGCAGTACTTC.

This clonotype has only a few counts. V gene TRBV6-1 combines with J gene TRBJ2-7; a possible D gene is TRBD1 (7 bases). Per the germline V gene, CDR1 is MNHNS and CDR2 is SASEGT. CDR3 length: 14 amino acids. V shed 7 bases and J shed 1 base, with 14 bases lying between them. The CDR3 reads CASTTTGRSYEQYF. The CDR3 DNA reads TGTGCCAGCACCACGACAGGGAGGTCCTACGAGCAGTACTTC.

The sample holds many counts of this clonotype. CDR3 residues: CSVEGQPPGAFF. The CDR3 DNA reads as TGCAGCGTTGAGGGTCAGCCCCCTGGAGCTTTCTTT. The chain recombines TRBV29-1 with TRBJ1-1; D uncertain. Deletions cut 3 bases from V and 10 bases from J, with 15 bases between. Germline lookup yields CDR1 SQVTM and CDR2 ANQGSEA. The CDR3 covers 12 residues.

The V gene is TRBV29-1, the J gene TRBJ2-1; TRBD1 aligns across 9 bases. This CDR3 has 14 amino acids. Trimming cost V 8 bases and J 5 bases; bases outside gene matches: 10. In germline, CDR1 is SQVTM, CDR2 ANQGSEA. CDR3 bases: TGCAGCACCTCCGGGACAGGGTCGAACAATGAGCAGTTCTTC. The encoded protein is CSTSGTGSNNEQFF.

This chain links TRBV28 with TRBJ2-7, with TRBD1 identical over 9 bases. Germline V gene data show CDR1 as MDHEN and CDR2 as SYDVKM. V lost 4 bases and J lost 5; bases outside the gene matches: 6. The CDR3 totals 14 residues. CDR3 coding DNA: TGTGCCAGCAGTTCTTGGGACAGGGCCCACGAGCAGTACTTC. It encodes CASSSWDRAHEQYF. Based on the CDR3 plus reference TRBV28 and TRBJ2-7, the full variable domain is DVKVTQSSRYLVKRTGEKVFLECVQDMDHENMFWYRQDPGLGLRLIYFSYDVKMKEKGDIPEGYSVSREKKERFSLILESASTNQTSMYLCASSSWDRAHEQYFGPGTRLTVT.

This clonotype was seen more than once but under ten times. The chain links TRBV28 to TRBJ2-6, with D hard to call. The germline V gene has CDR1 MDHEN and CDR2 SYDVKM. V dropped 3 bases and J dropped 0 bases, with 9 bases sitting between them. The CDR3 totals 16 residues. The CDR3: CASSFPHSSGANVLTF. The CDR3 DNA follows: TGTGCCAGCAGTTTTCCCCACTCCTCTGGGGCCAACGTCCTGACTTTC.

This clonotype was seen at least ten times. CDR3 residues: CASSLGDQEQFF. In DNA, the CDR3 is TGTGCCAGCAGCTTAGGTGACCAAGAGCAGTTCTTC. The genes are TRBV11-3 and TRBJ2-1, with D unclear. The V and J ends lost 1 base and 10 bases respectively, with 8 bases between them. CDR3 length: 12 residues. Germline V lookup: CDR1 SGHNT, CDR2 YENEEA.

This clonotype appeared a few times. At one end the junction does not follow the germline gene, possibly because of a read error. V and J are TRBV7-3 and TRBJ2-1; 15 nucleotides line up with TRBD2. The germline gives CDR1 SGHTA, CDR2 FQGTGA. The length of the CDR3 is 16 residues. The CDR3 is CASSLTGLAGGNEQFF. In nucleotides, the CDR3 is TGTGCCAGCAGCCTAACGGGACTAGCGGGGGGCAATGAGCAGTTCTTC.

This clonotype was detected a few times. The DNA is left out, because the CDR3 cannot be placed on it with certainty; the CDR3 is given as TCRdb lists it. This chain joins TRBV21-1 and TRBJ1-4; the D call TRBD1 from the table was never checked on the DNA. TRBV21-1 is described as a pseudogene. The length of the CDR3 is 15 amino acids, counting both ends. The CDR3 loop reads CASSKVGGVVKNCFF.

This clonotype was detected a few times. The chain's CDR3 is CASSLVGATEGYEQYF. CDR3 in DNA: TGTGCCAGCAGCTTAGTTGGCGCGACGGAGGGCTACGAGCAGTACTTC. This chain joins TRBV11-2 and TRBJ2-7; tentative D call: TRBD2 (6 bases). Germline V CDR1 and CDR2: SGHAT, FQNNGV. V gave up 1 base and J gave up 3 bases, with 16 bases separating them. This CDR3 comprises 16 residues.

V usage is TRBV27 and J usage is TRBJ2-7, with D maybe TRBD1 (6 bases). Germline CDR1 MNHEY, CDR2 SMNVEV (reference sequence). This CDR3 has 14 residues. The V and J ends lost 6 bases and 0 bases respectively, with 12 bases between them. CDR3 in amino acids: CASSHSRGSYEQYF. The CDR3 region has the DNA TGTGCCAGCAGCCACTCCAGGGGCTCCTACGAGCAGTACTTC.

In this sample, this clonotype turned up many times. The chain combines TRBV7-2 with TRBJ2-1; a possible D gene is TRBD1 (6 bases). Germline lookup yields CDR1 SGHTA and CDR2 FQGNSA. The CDR3 has 17 amino acids. Trimming removed 4 bases at V and 9 bases at J, with 25 bases between. In DNA, the CDR3 is TGTGCCAGCAGCTCCTCCCGGGTTGCTTACAGGGATAGTGAGCAGTTCTTC. It is translated as CASSSSRVAYRDSEQFF.

The chain carries TRBV5-4 and TRBJ1-2; 7 nucleotides match TRBD1. CDR3 size: 14 residues. Germline V gives CDR1 SGHNT, CDR2 YYREEE (reference sequence). V shed 4 bases, J shed 1 base, and the junction held 4 bases outside the gene matches. The CDR3: CASSRWDSNYGYTF. The CDR3 nucleotides read TGTGCCAGCAGCCGATGGGACAGTAACTATGGCTACACCTTC.

Many counts were recorded for this clonotype. The chain carries TRBV3-1 and TRBJ1-6; D may be TRBD1 (5 bases). CDR3 size: 14 residues. Germline CDR1 and CDR2: LGHDT and YNNKEL (reference sequence). Trimming stripped 0 bases from V and 8 bases from J, with 8 bases between. CDR3 protein: CASSQEGLHSPLHF. Written as DNA, the CDR3 is TGTGCCAGCAGCCAAGAGGGGCTGCATTCACCCCTCCACTTT.